The 32 T cell receptor beta chains listed next were all sequenced from one sample in a study of naive and memory T cell subsets. The library had UMIs added by 3' ligation of an oligonucleotide to TCR cDNA. The SP2 primer and nested alpha and beta constant region primers amplified ligated cDNA in four rounds. TCRdb fed the 5' RACE reads into MiXCR, producing one record per CDR3 protein. The data hold some 60,000 distinct CDR3 sequences, with approximately 8% observed a single time. The receptors were gathered from a female donor in good health.

V gene TRBV5-6 combines with J gene TRBJ2-1, with TRBD2 as a possible D gene (5 bases). There are 15 residues in the CDR3. Germline CDR1 SGHDT, CDR2 YYEEEE. Trimming removed 5 bases at V and 4 bases at J, with 16 bases between. The CDR3 reads CASRSILAPYNEQFF. Here the CDR3 DNA reads TGTGCCAGCAGATCAATCCTAGCTCCTTACAATGAGCAGTTCTTC.

V gene TRBV30 combines with J gene TRBJ2-1; perhaps D is TRBD1 or TRBD2 (6 bases each). This CDR3 spans 16 amino acids. Germline CDR1 GTSNPN, CDR2 SVGIG (reference sequence). Trimming left V 4 bases short and J 0 bases short, with 16 bases between. The CDR3 region is CAWTGGHMSSYNEQFF. In DNA form, the CDR3 reads TGTGCCTGGACCGGGGGCCACATGTCCTCCTACAATGAGCAGTTCTTC. The full variable domain, with the rest looked up from reference TRBV30 and TRBJ2-1, is SQTIHQWPATLVQPVGSPLSLECTVEGTSNPNLYWYRQAAGRGLQLLFYSVGIGQISSEVPQNLSASRPQDRQFILSSKKLLLSDSGFYLCAWTGGHMSSYNEQFFGPGTRLTVL.

Only a few counts were recorded for this clonotype. The V gene is TRBV15, the J gene TRBJ2-7, with a possible D match to TRBD1 (5 bases). CDR1 and CDR2 (germline): LNHNV, YYDKDF (reference sequence). This CDR3 comprises 13 residues. Deletions cut 1 base from V and 5 bases from J, with 9 bases between. CDR3 coding DNA: TGTGCCACCAGCAGAGTCAGGGCTCACGAGCAGTACTTC. This gives the protein CATSRVRAHEQYF.

This clonotype was counted ten times or more. This chain connects TRBV5-1 to TRBJ2-1, with TRBD2 as a possible D gene (5 bases). The germline gives CDR1 SGHRS, CDR2 YFSETQ. This CDR3 has 15 residues. Trimming cost V 0 bases and J 0 bases, with 7 bases left between them. This CDR3 reads CASSLEGSSYNEQFF. The CDR3 DNA reads TGCGCCAGCAGCTTGGAAGGGAGCTCCTACAATGAGCAGTTCTTC.

This clonotype turned up a few times. The chain recombines TRBV6-6 with TRBJ1-2; D remains ambiguous. The V end was cut by 2 bases, the J end by 4 bases, with 2 bases between. The CDR3 runs 11 residues. Germline V gene sequence: CDR1 MNHNY, CDR2 SVGAGI (reference sequence). The CDR3 region is CASSYPYGYTF. In DNA form, the CDR3 reads TGTGCCAGCAGTTACCCCTATGGCTACACCTTC.

The V call is TRBV7-2, the J call TRBJ2-1; D may be TRBD2 (6 bases). V lost 5 bases, J lost 0 bases, and 14 bases lay in between. The CDR3 runs 16 residues. Germline CDR1 SGHTA, CDR2 FQGNSA. DNA of the CDR3: TGTGCCAGCAGCCCATCGTGGGGGGTCTCCTACAATGAGCAGTTCTTC. It yields the protein CASSPSWGVSYNEQFF.

This clonotype was counted only a few times. The chain has TRBV28 and TRBJ2-7, with 10 bases aligning to TRBD2. Per germline, CDR1 MDHEN and CDR2 SYDVKM. With 5 bases clipped from V and 12 bases from J, the junction kept 10 bases outside the gene matches. There are 13 residues in the CDR3. The CDR3 DNA reads TGTGCCAGCAGTCCTATGACTAGCGGGTTCCTGTACTTC. Its protein product is CASSPMTSGFLYF.

This clonotype has only a few counts. The V gene is TRBV18, the J gene TRBJ2-1; D is possibly TRBD2 (6 bases). Trimming left V 3 bases short and J 0 bases short, with 9 bases between. CDR3 length equals 15 residues. The germline V gene encodes CDR1 KGHSH and CDR2 LQKENI. The CDR3 region has the DNA TGTGCCAGCTCACCCGCACTAGCCTCCTACAATGAGCAGTTCTTC. Its protein product is CASSPALASYNEQFF.

This chain connects TRBV7-2 to TRBJ2-2; D could derive from TRBD1 or TRBD2 (5 bases each). Trimming shortened V by 5 bases and J by 7 bases, and 17 bases separated the two germline ends. In germline, CDR1 is SGHTA, CDR2 FQGNSA. This CDR3 comprises 15 residues. The CDR3 DNA sequence: TGTGCCAGCAGCCCAAGCCAGGGACGGGTCGGGGAGCTGTTTTTT. This translates into CASSPSQGRVGELFF.

The chain is built from TRBV28 and TRBJ2-6, with D hard to call. CDR1 is MDHEN and CDR2 is SYDVKM in the germline V gene. The CDR3 sequence is 14 residues long. The V end was cut by 3 bases, the J end by 3 bases, with 6 bases between. CDR3 in amino acids: CASSLMIGANVLTF. The CDR3 bases are TGTGCCAGCAGTTTGATGATTGGGGCCAACGTCCTGACTTTC.

The V gene is TRBV27, the J gene TRBJ1-1, with D possibly being TRBD1 (5 bases). V lost 9 bases and J 2 bases, leaving 13 bases between the germline ends. The CDR3 runs to 13 residues. Germline V CDR1 and CDR2: MNHEY, SMNVEV (reference sequence). The CDR3: CASMGPDNTEAFF. In DNA, the CDR3 is TGTGCCAGTATGGGGCCAGATAACACTGAAGCTTTCTTT.

This clonotype was picked up a small number of times. This rearrangement joins TRBV19 to TRBJ2-1; TRBD2 matches at 11 bases. Germline trimming cut 6 bases from V and 1 base from J; bases unmatched to any gene: 8. The CDR3 consists of 17 residues. From germline, CDR1 is LNHDA and CDR2 SQIVND (reference sequence). CDR3 nucleotides: TGTGCCAGTAGATTTTCCGGGACTAGCGGATCCTACAATGAGCAGTTCTTC. Residues: CASRFSGTSGSYNEQFF. Using reference TRBV19 and TRBJ2-1 for the parts outside the CDR3, the full variable domain is DGGITQSPKYLFRKEGQNVTLSCEQNLNHDAMYWYRQDPGQGLRLIYYSQIVNDFQKGDIAEGYSVSREKKESFPLTVTSAQKNPTAFYLCASRFSGTSGSYNEQFFGPGTRLTVL.

Only a few counts were recorded for this clonotype. The chain couples TRBV6-5 to TRBJ1-6, with D perhaps matching TRBD1 (6 bases). Germline assignment: CDR1 MNHEY and CDR2 SVGAGI. The length of the CDR3 is 14 residues. Trimming pared 8 bases from V and 7 bases from J, leaving 15 bases between. The CDR3 coding sequence is TGTGCCAGCGGACCACAGGGCCCCAATTCACCCCTCCACTTT. Translated: CASGPQGPNSPLHF.

This clonotype has more than one count but fewer than ten. The chain carries TRBV9 and TRBJ2-5; D remains ambiguous. Trimming cost V 0 bases and J 4 bases, with 10 bases left between them. Looked up from germline, CDR1 is SGDLS and CDR2 is YYNGEE. The CDR3 length is 14 residues. The CDR3 bases are TGTGCCAGCAGCGTAGAAGTAAGTCGAGAGACCCAGTACTTC. It codes for CASSVEVSRETQYF.

The chain uses TRBV4-1 and TRBJ2-7, with D perhaps matching TRBD2 (6 bases). This CDR3 has 15 residues. Germline V lookup: CDR1 MGHRA, CDR2 YSYEKL. Trimming left V 3 bases short and J 6 bases short, with 18 bases between. Written as DNA, the CDR3 is TGCGCCAGCAGCCAGCAGGGAGGTTGGGGTTCCGAGCAGTACTTC. Its protein product is CASSQQGGWGSEQYF.

This clonotype was observed at least ten times. The rearrangement links TRBV20-1 to TRBJ2-2, with D unresolved. The V and J ends lost 0 bases and 6 bases respectively, with 14 bases between them. The CDR3 is 15 residues long. Germline-derived CDR1 and CDR2 are DFQATT and SNEGSKA (reference sequence). Here the CDR3 reads CSARDSPDRSGELFF. CDR3 sequence (DNA): TGCAGTGCTAGAGACAGCCCCGATCGATCCGGGGAGCTGTTTTTT.

V is TRBV12-3 or TRBV12-4 and J is TRBJ2-3, with no clear D. Trimming took off 4 bases at V and 1 base at J, with 12 bases between the two ends. The CDR3 contains 15 residues. CDR3 nucleotide sequence: TGTGCCAGCAGTTCGATCGGCGGTCGCACAGATACGCAGTATTTT. It translates to CASSSIGGRTDTQYF.

The genes are TRBV6-1 and TRBJ2-1; D is ambiguous. Looked up from germline, CDR1 is MNHNS and CDR2 is SASEGT. V lost 3 bases to trimming and J lost 4 bases, with 13 bases between them. The CDR3 has 15 residues. This CDR3 reads CASSDETVKYNEQFF. DNA of the CDR3: TGTGCCAGCAGTGATGAAACAGTTAAATACAATGAGCAGTTCTTC.

The rearrangement joins TRBV7-8 to TRBJ2-5; 14 bases match TRBD2. CDR3 length: 17 residues. Trimming removed 5 bases from V and 4 bases from J; junction bases left unmatched: 9. In germline, CDR1 is SGHVS, CDR2 FQNEAQ. DNA for the CDR3: TGTGCCAGCAGCCAAAGACTAGCGGGAGGGCCTCGAGAGACCCAGTACTTC. Translating gives CASSQRLAGGPRETQYF.

CDR3 in amino acids: CASRGQGATYEQYF. CDR3 DNA: TGCGCCAGCAGGGGACAGGGGGCGACCTACGAGCAGTACTTC. J is TRBJ2-7 and V is TRBV5-1, with 12 bases lining up with TRBD1. With V trimmed by 5 bases and J by 2 bases, 2 bases remained unmatched. The germline gives CDR1 SGHRS, CDR2 YFSETQ. The CDR3 sequence is 14 residues long.

The rearrangement links TRBV19 to TRBJ2-2; D gene unclear. In germline, CDR1 is LNHDA, CDR2 SQIVND (reference sequence). The CDR3 runs to 13 residues. Trimming removed 9 bases at V and 1 base at J, with 9 bases between. The CDR3 sequence: CASRPGNTGELFF. Here the CDR3 DNA reads TGTGCCAGCCGCCCAGGGAACACCGGGGAGCTGTTTTTT.

This clonotype was detected only a few times. The V and J genes are TRBV25-1 and TRBJ2-3; no firm D call. V was clipped by 0 bases and J by 2 bases, with 6 bases between them. There are 14 residues in the CDR3. The V gene's germline CDR1 is MGHDK and CDR2 SYGVNS. CDR3: CASSEYYNTDTQYF. The CDR3 nucleotides read TGTGCCAGCAGTGAATATTACAACACAGATACGCAGTATTTT.

The table lists this clonotype with a few counts. The chain carries TRBV27 and TRBJ1-5; 7 nucleotides agree with TRBD1. The germline V gene has CDR1 MNHEY and CDR2 SMNVEV (reference sequence). The CDR3 consists of 15 residues. V lost 5 bases, J lost 4 bases, and 8 bases stayed unmatched. CDR3 DNA sequence: TGTGCCAGCAGTCCAAGGACAGGTTCAAATCAGCCCCAGCATTTT. Its protein product is CASSPRTGSNQPQHF.

This rearrangement joins TRBV15 to TRBJ1-3, with D possibly being TRBD1 (6 bases). This CDR3 has 16 amino acids. CDR1 and CDR2 from the germline V gene are LNHNV and YYDKDF (reference sequence). With 4 bases removed from V and 2 bases from J, the gap between germline ends came to 15 bases. DNA of the CDR3: TGTGCCACCAGCACGTTCCTACAGGGAGCTGGAAACACCATATATTTT. It specifies CATSTFLQGAGNTIYF.

This clonotype was counted only a few times. The V gene is TRBV20-1, the J gene TRBJ2-1, with TRBD2 matching 8 bases. In germline, CDR1 is DFQATT, CDR2 SNEGSKA (reference sequence). V gave up 6 bases and J gave up 2 bases; unmatched junction bases: 6. This CDR3 contains 14 residues. The CDR3 here is CSAKRGQTYNEQFF. CDR3 coding DNA: TGCAGTGCCAAGCGGGGGCAGACCTACAATGAGCAGTTCTTC.

The rearrangement joins TRBV9 to TRBJ2-1; D is perhaps TRBD1 (5 bases). The CDR3 sequence is 17 residues long. Germline loops: CDR1 SGDLS, CDR2 YYNGEE. V lost 3 bases and J 0 bases, leaving 16 bases between the germline ends. CDR3 nucleotide sequence: TGTGCCAGCAGCGGTAGAGGACAAGACCACTCCTACAATGAGCAGTTCTTC. Amino acids: CASSGRGQDHSYNEQFF.

This clonotype was detected ten times or more. The rearrangement links TRBV6-2 or TRBV6-3 to TRBJ2-3, with 9 bases that match TRBD2. The V segment lost 6 bases and the J segment 4 bases; nucleotides outside the gene matches: 20. This CDR3 contains 19 residues. In germline, CDR1 is MNHEY, CDR2 SVGEGT. The DNA of the CDR3 is TGTGCCAGCAGGCCCGGGGAGGGCCGGCTAGCGGGGATTCCAGATACGCAGTATTTT. Its translation: CASRPGEGRLAGIPDTQYF.

This chain links TRBV28 with TRBJ2-3; no definite D call. The CDR3 length is 13 residues. V lost 4 bases, J lost 2 bases, and 7 bases lay in between. Germline CDR1 reads MDHEN; CDR2 reads SYDVKM. CDR3 sequence: CASSSRPTDTQYF. Written as DNA, the CDR3 is TGTGCCAGCAGTTCTCGACCCACAGATACGCAGTATTTT.

Many counts were recorded for this clonotype. This sequence joins TRBV12-3 or TRBV12-4 and TRBJ1-1; 8 bases align to TRBD1. Trimming removed 5 bases from V and 4 bases from J; junction bases left unmatched: 9. The CDR3 is 15 amino acids. CDR3 DNA: TGTGCCAGCAGTCCATGGACAGGGAGGTTCACTGAAGCTTTCTTT. Translation: CASSPWTGRFTEAFF.

The V gene is TRBV12-3 or TRBV12-4, the J gene TRBJ1-1; D uncertain. The V end was cut by 3 bases, the J end by 1 base, with 9 bases between. The CDR3 has 14 residues. The CDR3 here is CASSLFSGNTEAFF. The CDR3 nucleotides read TGTGCCAGCAGTTTGTTTTCGGGGAACACTGAAGCTTTCTTT.

The chain employs TRBV6-2 or TRBV6-3 and TRBJ2-2; D may match TRBD1 or TRBD2 (5 bases each). The germline V and J ends were trimmed by 6 bases and 0 bases, with 14 bases remaining between them. In germline, CDR1 is MNHEY, CDR2 SVGEGT. This CDR3 spans 16 amino acids. CDR3 sequence reads: CASSRAGAANTGELFF. The CDR3 region has the DNA TGTGCCAGCAGCCGAGCCGGGGCCGCGAACACCGGGGAGCTGTTTTTT.

The V and J genes are TRBV19 and TRBJ1-5; D is unresolved. V lost 4 bases and J 0 bases, leaving 10 bases between the germline ends. Germline lookup yields CDR1 LNHDA and CDR2 SQIVND (reference sequence). The CDR3 contains 15 residues. DNA of the CDR3: TGTGCCAGTAGTAGAGGTGTGTATAGCAATCAGCCCCAGCATTTT. As protein: CASSRGVYSNQPQHF. The whole variable domain, filled in from reference TRBV19 and TRBJ1-5, reads DGGITQSPKYLFRKEGQNVTLSCEQNLNHDAMYWYRQDPGQGLRLIYYSQIVNDFQKGDIAEGYSVSREKKESFPLTVTSAQKNPTAFYLCASSRGVYSNQPQHFGDGTRLSIL.